Sequencing of this T cell receptor (beta chain) was carried out in a study of T cell changes during pregnancy in multiple sclerosis (dated 2019 in TCRdb). Regarding the complete study: The study looked at changes in the T cell repertoire across pregnancy in women with multiple sclerosis.

The CDR3 starts with the cysteine, ends with the phenylalanine, and has 13 residues. The retained sequence is limited to the CDR3, 39 bases, with the frame set at the first base. Sequences SNHLY (CDR1) and FYNNEI (CDR2) are obtained from the germline V gene. V ends up 5 bases short and J 0 bases short, with an unmatched junction base count of 0. Note on this clone: This clone's antigen is unknown. Per-nucleotide qualities are absent, and no much larger clonotype sits a single base away.

Receptor amplification or capture employed the immunoSEQ multiplex PCR assay. The clones in this table, taken by TCRdb from immuneACCESS, are in-frame only. Not every clone is retained; where verified, under half of the shortfall comes from an unresolved V gene, and the cause of the rest is unknown. Here the sample has around 45,000 clones; 80% to 95% occur a single time. Of the sample, just under 0.5% falls within the top ten clones. The clonotype originates from a female donor in good health, enrolled as a control in a pregnancy study. The rearranged chain carries TRBV2 and TRBJ1-1, with 7 middle bases fitting TRBD1. Sample: CD4+ T cells from peripheral blood mononuclear cells, taken in the second trimester of pregnancy. The base sequence is TGTGCCAGCAGTCAGGGGGTGAACACTGAAGCTTTCTTT. Translated, it gives CASSQGVNTEAFF.